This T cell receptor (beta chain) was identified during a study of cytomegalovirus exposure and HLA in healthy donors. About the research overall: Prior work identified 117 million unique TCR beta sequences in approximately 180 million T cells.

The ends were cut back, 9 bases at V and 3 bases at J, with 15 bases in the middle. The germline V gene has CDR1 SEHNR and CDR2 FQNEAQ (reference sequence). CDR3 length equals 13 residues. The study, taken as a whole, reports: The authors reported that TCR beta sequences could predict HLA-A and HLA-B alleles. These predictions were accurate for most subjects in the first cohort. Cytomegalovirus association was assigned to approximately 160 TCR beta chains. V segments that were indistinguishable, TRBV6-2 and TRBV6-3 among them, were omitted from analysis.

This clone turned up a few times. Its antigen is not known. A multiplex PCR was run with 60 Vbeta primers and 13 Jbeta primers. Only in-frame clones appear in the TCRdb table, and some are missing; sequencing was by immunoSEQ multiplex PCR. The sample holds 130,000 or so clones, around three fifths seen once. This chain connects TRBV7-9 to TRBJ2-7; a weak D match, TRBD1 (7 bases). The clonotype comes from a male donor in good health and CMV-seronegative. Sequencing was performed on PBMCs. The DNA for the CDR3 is TGTGCCAGGGAGGGGGCGGATGACTACGAGCAGTACTTC. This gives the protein CAREGADDYEQYF.